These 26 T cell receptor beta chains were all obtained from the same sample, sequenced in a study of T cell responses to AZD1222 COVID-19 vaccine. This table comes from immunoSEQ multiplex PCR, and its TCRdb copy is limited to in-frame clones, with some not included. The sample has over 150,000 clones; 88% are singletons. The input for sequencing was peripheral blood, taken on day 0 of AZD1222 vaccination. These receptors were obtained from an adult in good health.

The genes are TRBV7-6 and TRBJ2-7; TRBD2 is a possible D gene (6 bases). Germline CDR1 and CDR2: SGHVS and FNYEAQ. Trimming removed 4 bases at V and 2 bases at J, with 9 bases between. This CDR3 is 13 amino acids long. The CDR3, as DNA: TGTGCCAGCAGCTACGGGGGAACCTACGAGCAGTACTTC. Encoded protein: CASSYGGTYEQYF.

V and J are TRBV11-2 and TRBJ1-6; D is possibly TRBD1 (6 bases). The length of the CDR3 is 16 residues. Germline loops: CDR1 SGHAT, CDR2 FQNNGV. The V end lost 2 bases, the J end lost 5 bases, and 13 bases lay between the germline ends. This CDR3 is CASSLQTGSDNSPLHF. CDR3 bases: TGTGCCAGCAGCTTACAAACAGGGTCCGATAATTCACCCCTCCACTTT.

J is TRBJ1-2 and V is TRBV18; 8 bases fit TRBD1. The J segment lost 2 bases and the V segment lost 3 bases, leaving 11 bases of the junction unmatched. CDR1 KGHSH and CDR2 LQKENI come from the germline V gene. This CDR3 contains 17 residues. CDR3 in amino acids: CASSPINGQGLNYGYTF. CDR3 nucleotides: TGTGCCAGCTCACCGATAAACGGACAGGGCTTGAACTATGGCTACACCTTC.

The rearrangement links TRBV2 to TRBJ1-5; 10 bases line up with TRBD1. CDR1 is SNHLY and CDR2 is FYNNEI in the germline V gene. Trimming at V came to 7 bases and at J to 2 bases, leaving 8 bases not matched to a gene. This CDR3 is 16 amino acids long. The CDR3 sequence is CASTIIGTGGNQPQHF. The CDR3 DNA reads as TGTGCCAGCACCATAATTGGGACAGGGGGCAATCAGCCCCAGCATTTT.

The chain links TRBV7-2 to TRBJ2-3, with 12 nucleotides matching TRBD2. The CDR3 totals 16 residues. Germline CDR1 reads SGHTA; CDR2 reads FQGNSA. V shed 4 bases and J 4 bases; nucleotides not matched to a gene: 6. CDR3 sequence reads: CASSSPSGGAADTQYF. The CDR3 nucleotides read TGTGCCAGCAGCTCCCCTAGCGGGGGGGCCGCAGATACGCAGTATTTT.

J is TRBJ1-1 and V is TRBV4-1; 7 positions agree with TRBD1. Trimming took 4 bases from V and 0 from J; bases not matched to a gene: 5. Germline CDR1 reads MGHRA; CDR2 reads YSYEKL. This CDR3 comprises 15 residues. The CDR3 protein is CASSPGTALNTEAFF. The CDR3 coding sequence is TGCGCCAGCAGCCCAGGGACAGCATTGAACACTGAAGCTTTCTTT.

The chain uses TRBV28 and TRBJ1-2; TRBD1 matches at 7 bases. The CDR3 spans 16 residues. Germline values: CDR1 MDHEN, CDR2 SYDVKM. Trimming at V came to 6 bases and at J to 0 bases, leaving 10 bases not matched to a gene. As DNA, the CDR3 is TGTGCCAGCAGGATCGGGACAGAAGTTTCTAACTATGGCTACACCTTC. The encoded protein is CASRIGTEVSNYGYTF.

The CDR3 sequence: CASSPGAGTAREQYF. The CDR3 DNA is TGCGCCAGCAGCCCAGGGGCAGGAACCGCCCGCGAGCAGTACTTC. This chain joins TRBV4-3 and TRBJ2-7; D may be TRBD1 (6 bases). CDR3 length equals 15 residues. The germline gives CDR1 LGHNA, CDR2 YSLEER. The V end was cut by 4 bases, the J end by 6 bases, with 19 bases between.

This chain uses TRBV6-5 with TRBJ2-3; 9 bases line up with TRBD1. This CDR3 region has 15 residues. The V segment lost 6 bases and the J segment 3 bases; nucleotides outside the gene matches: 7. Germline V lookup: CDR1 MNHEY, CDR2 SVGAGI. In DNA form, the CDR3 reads TGTGCCAGCAGCAGGACGGGACAGGGTACAGATACGCAGTATTTT. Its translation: CASSRTGQGTDTQYF.

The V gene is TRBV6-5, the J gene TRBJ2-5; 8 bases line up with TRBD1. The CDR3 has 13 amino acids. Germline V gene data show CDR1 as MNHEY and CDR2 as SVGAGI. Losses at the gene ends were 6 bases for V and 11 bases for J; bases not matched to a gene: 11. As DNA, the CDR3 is TGTGCCAGCAGAACGACAGGGGTCGAGAGGCAGTACTTC. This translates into CASRTTGVERQYF.

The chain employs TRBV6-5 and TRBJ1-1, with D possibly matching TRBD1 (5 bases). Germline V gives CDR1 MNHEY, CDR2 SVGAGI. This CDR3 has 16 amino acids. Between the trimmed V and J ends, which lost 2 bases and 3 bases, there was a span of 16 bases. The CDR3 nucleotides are TGTGCCAGCAGTTACCGTAGGGGCTCGATGGACACTGAAGCTTTCTTT. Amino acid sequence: CASSYRRGSMDTEAFF.

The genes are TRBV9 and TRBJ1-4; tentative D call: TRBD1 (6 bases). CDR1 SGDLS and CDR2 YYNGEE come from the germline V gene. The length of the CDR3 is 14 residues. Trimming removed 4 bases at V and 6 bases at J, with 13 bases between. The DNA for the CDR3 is TGTGCCAGCAGCCCGACAGGAGGGGATGAAAAACTGTTTTTT. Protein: CASSPTGGDEKLFF.

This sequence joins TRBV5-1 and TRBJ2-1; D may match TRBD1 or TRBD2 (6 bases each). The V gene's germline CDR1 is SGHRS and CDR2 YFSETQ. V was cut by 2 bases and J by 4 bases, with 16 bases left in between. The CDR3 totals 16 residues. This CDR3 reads CASSLAPAGHYNEQFF. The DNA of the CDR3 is TGCGCCAGCAGCTTAGCTCCCGCGGGACATTACAATGAGCAGTTCTTC.

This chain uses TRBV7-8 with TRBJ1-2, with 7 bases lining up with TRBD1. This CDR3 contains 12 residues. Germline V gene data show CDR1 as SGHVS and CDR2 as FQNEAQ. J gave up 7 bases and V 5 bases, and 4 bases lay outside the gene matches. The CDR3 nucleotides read TGTGCCAGCAGCCTGACAGGGACTGGCTACACCTTC. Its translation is CASSLTGTGYTF.

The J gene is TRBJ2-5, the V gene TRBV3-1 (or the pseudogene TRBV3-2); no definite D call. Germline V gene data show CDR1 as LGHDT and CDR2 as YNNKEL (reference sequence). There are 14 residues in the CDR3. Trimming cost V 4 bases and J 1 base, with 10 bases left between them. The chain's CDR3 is CASSPRTIQETQYF. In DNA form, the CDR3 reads TGTGCCAGCAGCCCTCGGACGATCCAAGAGACCCAGTACTTC.

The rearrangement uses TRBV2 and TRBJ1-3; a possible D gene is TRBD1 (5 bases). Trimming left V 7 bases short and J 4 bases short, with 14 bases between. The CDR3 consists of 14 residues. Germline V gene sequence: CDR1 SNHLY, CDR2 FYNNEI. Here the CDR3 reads CASKAGSPGNTIYF. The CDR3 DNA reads TGTGCCAGCAAAGCAGGGAGCCCCGGAAACACCATATATTTT.

The CDR3 bases are TGTGCCAGCAGCCAAGGACAGGGGCGGCGAGGCTACACCTTC. Translated: CASSQGQGRRGYTF. This chain joins TRBV14 and TRBJ1-2; 8 nucleotides agree with TRBD1. This CDR3 region has 14 residues. Germline V gene sequence: CDR1 SGHDN, CDR2 FVKESK. J gave up 8 bases and V 1 base, and 6 bases lay outside the gene matches. The entire variable domain, with the rest obtained from reference TRBV14 and TRBJ1-2, is as follows: EAGVTQFPSHSVIEKGQTVTLRCDPISGHDNLYWYRRVMGKEIKFLLHFVKESKQDESGMPNNRFLAERTGGTYSTLKVQPAELEDSGVYFCASSQGQGRRGYTFGSGTRLTVV.

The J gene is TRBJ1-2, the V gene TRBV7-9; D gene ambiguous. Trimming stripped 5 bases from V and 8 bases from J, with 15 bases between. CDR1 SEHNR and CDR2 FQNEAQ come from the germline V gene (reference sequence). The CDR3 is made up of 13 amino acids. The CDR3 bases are TGTGCCAGCAGCCCTGGCCGATTTTGGGGCTACACCTTC. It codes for CASSPGRFWGYTF.

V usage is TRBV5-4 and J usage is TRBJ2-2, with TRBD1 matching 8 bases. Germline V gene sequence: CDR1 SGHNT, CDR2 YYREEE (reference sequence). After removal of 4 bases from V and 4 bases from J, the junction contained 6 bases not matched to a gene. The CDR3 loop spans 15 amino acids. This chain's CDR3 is CASSPNTGGTGELFF. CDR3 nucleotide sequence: TGTGCCAGCAGCCCTAACACAGGGGGCACCGGGGAGCTGTTTTTT.

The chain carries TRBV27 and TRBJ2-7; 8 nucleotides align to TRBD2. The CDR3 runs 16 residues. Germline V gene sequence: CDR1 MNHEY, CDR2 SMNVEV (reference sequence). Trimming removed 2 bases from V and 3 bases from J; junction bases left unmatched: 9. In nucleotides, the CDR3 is TGTGCCAGCAGTTTAACCCCCTGGGCGGGGGGCTACGAGCAGTACTTC. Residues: CASSLTPWAGGYEQYF.

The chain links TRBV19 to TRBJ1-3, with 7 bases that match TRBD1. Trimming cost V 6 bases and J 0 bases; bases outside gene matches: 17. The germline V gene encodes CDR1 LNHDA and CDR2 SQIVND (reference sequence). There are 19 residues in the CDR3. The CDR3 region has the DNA TGTGCCAGTAGCCGATTTTTCTACACCGGGACAGACTCTGGAAACACCATATATTTT. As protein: CASSRFFYTGTDSGNTIYF.

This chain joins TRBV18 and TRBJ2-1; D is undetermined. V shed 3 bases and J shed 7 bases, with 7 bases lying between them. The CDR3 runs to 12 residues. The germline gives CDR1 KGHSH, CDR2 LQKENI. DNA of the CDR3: TGTGCCAGCTCACCTGGGGTAAATGAGCAGTTCTTC. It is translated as CASSPGVNEQFF.

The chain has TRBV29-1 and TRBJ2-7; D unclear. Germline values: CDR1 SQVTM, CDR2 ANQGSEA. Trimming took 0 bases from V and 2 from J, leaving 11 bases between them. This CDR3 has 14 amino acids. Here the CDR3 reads CSVEEVSRPYEQYF. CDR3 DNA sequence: TGCAGCGTTGAAGAAGTCAGCAGACCCTACGAGCAGTACTTC.

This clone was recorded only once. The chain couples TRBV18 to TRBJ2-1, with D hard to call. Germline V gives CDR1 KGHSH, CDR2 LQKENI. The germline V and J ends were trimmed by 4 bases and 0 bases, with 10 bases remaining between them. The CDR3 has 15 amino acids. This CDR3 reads CASSRAMSSYNEQFF. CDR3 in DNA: TGTGCCAGCTCACGGGCGATGAGCTCCTACAATGAGCAGTTCTTC.

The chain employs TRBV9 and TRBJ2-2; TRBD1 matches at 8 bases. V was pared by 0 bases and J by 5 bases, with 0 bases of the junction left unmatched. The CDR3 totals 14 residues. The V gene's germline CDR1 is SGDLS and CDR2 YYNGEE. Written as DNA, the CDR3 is TGTGCCAGCAGCGTAGGGACAGGGACCGGGGAGCTGTTTTTT. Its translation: CASSVGTGTGELFF.

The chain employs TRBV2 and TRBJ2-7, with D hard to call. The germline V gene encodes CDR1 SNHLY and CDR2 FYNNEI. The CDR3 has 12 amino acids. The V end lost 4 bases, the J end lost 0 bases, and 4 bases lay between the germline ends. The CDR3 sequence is CASSVSSYEQYF. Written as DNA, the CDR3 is TGTGCCAGCAGTGTAAGCTCCTACGAGCAGTACTTC.